This T cell receptor (beta chain) is drawn from a study of T cell responses to AZD1222 COVID-19 vaccine. Study-wide results and caveats: A rise in Spike-specific TCR breadth and depth followed two AZD1222 doses. Reportedly, nearly half the spike-specific TCRs target unmutated variant regions. Repertoire sampling occurred only after the peak T cell response. Donors were largely white British and mainly female; clonal diversity was possibly underestimated.

The repertoire was sequenced with immunoSEQ multiplex PCR; TCRdb's copy has only in-frame clones and lacks some. The sample holds under 200,000 clones, 88% seen once. Details on this clone: No antigen is known for it.

This CDR3 region has 15 residues. Trimming took 4 bases from V and 5 from J; bases not matched to a gene: 10. CDR1 and CDR2 (germline): LNHDA, SQIVND (reference sequence). The V gene is TRBV19, the J gene TRBJ1-1; 7 bases map to TRBD1. This receptor was identified in an adult who received the AZD1222 COVID-19 vaccine. The sequencing used peripheral blood, collected 28 days after the second AZD1222 dose. The CDR3 coding sequence is TGTGCCAGTAGTACGCCTGGGACAGCATATACTGAAGCTTTCTTT. It translates to CASSTPGTAYTEAFF. The variable domain in full, completed from reference TRBV19 and TRBJ1-1, reads DGGITQSPKYLFRKEGQNVTLSCEQNLNHDAMYWYRQDPGQGLRLIYYSQIVNDFQKGDIAEGYSVSREKKESFPLTVTSAQKNPTAFYLCASSTPGTAYTEAFFGQGTRLTVV.